Presented here are 3 T cell receptor beta chains from one specimen sequenced in a study of T-cell memory formation after mild COVID-19. TCRdb re-derived calls from the 5' RACE reads in MiXCR, one entry per CDR3 protein. The sample includes nearly 250,000 distinct CDR3 sequences, over 15% seen only once; the top ten take more than 2%. The sequenced material came from PBMCs or a T cell subset sorted from them (not recorded which). These receptors originate from an adult woman who had mild COVID-19 (a few samples of this study predate the infection). Cell type and time point are not known.

The table lists this clonotype with many counts. The chain has TRBV29-1 and TRBJ1-3, with 7 bases that match TRBD1. This CDR3 is 16 amino acids long. Germline loops: CDR1 SQVTM, CDR2 ANQGSEA. The ends lost 4 bases at V and 4 bases at J; junction bases unmatched: 13. CDR3 region: CSVVLGTAVSGNTIYF. DNA of the CDR3: TGCAGCGTTGTTCTCGGGACAGCAGTGTCCGGAAACACCATATATTTT. Variable domain in full (rest from reference TRBV29-1 and TRBJ1-3): SAVISQKPSRDICQRGTSLTIQCQVDSQVTMMFWYRQQPGQSLTLIATANQGSEATYESGFVIDKFPISRPNLTFSTLTVSNMSPEDSSIYLCSVVLGTAVSGNTIYFGEGSWLTVV.

The rearrangement uses TRBV5-6 and TRBJ1-2, with D possibly being TRBD1 (5 bases). The CDR3 has 14 residues. The ends were cut back, 2 bases at V and 0 bases at J, with 8 bases in the middle. The germline V gene has CDR1 SGHDT and CDR2 YYEEEE. The CDR3 spells CASSFDRPNYGYTF. CDR3 in DNA: TGTGCCAGCAGCTTCGACAGACCTAACTATGGCTACACCTTC.

The V call is TRBV15, the J call TRBJ2-7; D ambiguous. With 4 bases removed from V and 7 bases from J, the gap between germline ends came to 20 bases. The CDR3 has 15 residues. Germline lookup yields CDR1 LNHNV and CDR2 YYDKDF (reference sequence). CDR3 coding DNA: TGTGCCACCAGCAAGAAATTAGGGCAGAATGGAGAGCAGTACTTC. It is translated as CATSKKLGQNGEQYF.